This T cell receptor beta chain was captured in a study of cytomegalovirus exposure and HLA in healthy donors. Study observations and caveats: Some highly shared sequence variants likely arose as a pipeline artifact. Being productive about 87% or about 30% of the time was typical of most TCR beta V segments in an earlier analysis. A later analysis found common viral pathogens apparently linked to several of the most significant clusters.

The germline CDR1 and CDR2 sequences are WSHSY and SAAADI. V gave up 4 bases and J gave up 4 bases, with 21 bases separating them. The CDR3 has 17 amino acids. Of note for this clone: The antigen remains undetermined.

The PCR made use of 60 Vbeta and 13 Jbeta primers. Profiling relied on immunoSEQ multiplex PCR, and the TCRdb table lists in-frame clones only, not all of them. The sample consists of about 98,000 clones, less than 70% of them appearing once. The sequence was collected from a female donor in good health and CMV-seronegative. This chain connects TRBV10-2 to TRBJ2-3; D perhaps matches TRBD1 (7 bases). The sequencing sample was made of PBMCs. The CDR3 is CASSANRQGGAADTQYF. The CDR3 nucleotides are TGCGCCAGCAGTGCCAACCGACAGGGAGGCGCGGCAGATACGCAGTATTTT.